This is a list of T cell receptor beta chains from one sample in a study of cytomegalovirus exposure and HLA in healthy donors. Data came from immunoSEQ multiplex PCR; TCRdb stores just in-frame clones and leaves some out. The sample holds approximately 200,000 clones, roughly 85% seen once. Sequencing was carried out using PBMCs. These receptors all stem from a woman aged 45-65 years in good health and CMV-seronegative. The CDR3 runs from the conserved cysteine through the conserved F or W. The order of the fields is V gene, D gene, clone size, J gene, CDR3 DNA, CDR3 protein. The D gene is left open where the match is weak. Only some rows state a clone size, as once, few, many or a class for expanded clones.

v_gene: TRBV27
d_gene: TRBD2
abundance: .
j_gene: TRBJ2-1
CDR3nt: TGTGCCAGCAGTCCACCACCGGGACTAGCGGGAGAGAATGAGCAGTTCTTC
CDR3aa: CASSPPPGLAGENEQFF

v_gene: TRBV19
d_gene: .
abundance: .
j_gene: TRBJ1-5
CDR3nt: TGTGCCAGTAGTATTAGCAGTCCCAATCAGCCCCAGCATTTT
CDR3aa: CASSISSPNQPQHF

v_gene: TRBV14
d_gene: TRBD1
abundance: .
j_gene: TRBJ2-7
CDR3nt: TGTGCCAGCAGGAAACAGGGGAGTGGGTACGAGCAGTACTTC
CDR3aa: CASRKQGSGYEQYF

v_gene: TRBV28
d_gene: TRBD2
abundance: .
j_gene: TRBJ2-5
CDR3nt: TGTGCCAGCAGGCTAGCGGGAGGGCCGGTAGAGACCCAGTACTTC
CDR3aa: CASRLAGGPVETQYF

v_gene: TRBV7-3
d_gene: TRBD1
abundance: .
j_gene: TRBJ2-5
CDR3nt: TGTGCCAGCAGCTTAAGGGCGGGACAGGTTTCGGGAGAGACCCAGTACTTC
CDR3aa: CASSLRAGQVSGETQYF

v_gene: TRBV7-9
d_gene: .
abundance: .
j_gene: TRBJ2-1
CDR3nt: TGTGCCAGCAGCTTAGGAGGGAGCGGCGGGGCGGGTGAGCAGTTCTTC
CDR3aa: CASSLGGSGGAGEQFF

v_gene: TRBV11-3
d_gene: .
abundance: .
j_gene: TRBJ2-7
CDR3nt: TGTGCCAGCCCCTACGGCACAGGGCACCACGAGCAGTACTTC
CDR3aa: CASPYGTGHHEQYF

v_gene: TRBV27
d_gene: .
abundance: .
j_gene: TRBJ2-7
CDR3nt: TGTGCCAGCAACCCGGGGGGCCCGGGATCCGAGCAGTACTTC
CDR3aa: CASNPGGPGSEQYF

v_gene: TRBV19
d_gene: TRBD1
abundance: few
j_gene: TRBJ1-2
CDR3nt: TGTGCCAGTAGTACGGACAGGGGGCCGAGTGGCTACACCTTC
CDR3aa: CASSTDRGPSGYTF

v_gene: TRBV7-7
d_gene: TRBD2
abundance: .
j_gene: TRBJ2-1
CDR3nt: TGTGCCAGCAGCTTTACTAGCGGGAGGTTTGATGAGCAGTTCTTC
CDR3aa: CASSFTSGRFDEQFF

v_gene: TRBV25-1
d_gene: .
abundance: few
j_gene: TRBJ1-2
CDR3nt: TGTGCCCGCAGGGAGGACTATGGCTACACCTTC
CDR3aa: CARREDYGYTF

v_gene: TRBV6-5
d_gene: .
abundance: .
j_gene: TRBJ2-1
CDR3nt: TGTGCCAGCAGTACGGACCGGGGATACAATGAGCAGTTCTTC
CDR3aa: CASSTDRGYNEQFF

v_gene: TRBV6-5
d_gene: TRBD2
abundance: .
j_gene: TRBJ2-2
CDR3nt: TGTGCCAGCAGTAATCGGGGGGGCGGCACCGGGGAGCTGTTTTTT
CDR3aa: CASSNRGGGTGELFF

v_gene: TRBV2
d_gene: TRBD2
abundance: .
j_gene: TRBJ2-1
CDR3nt: TGTGCCAGCAGTGGTACTAGCGGGACTCGCTCCTACAATGAGCAGTTCTTC
CDR3aa: CASSGTSGTRSYNEQFF

v_gene: TRBV2
d_gene: TRBD2
abundance: .
j_gene: TRBJ2-3
CDR3nt: TGTGCCAGCAGTGAATGGGGGGGTTCTAGCACAGATACGCAGTATTTT
CDR3aa: CASSEWGGSSTDTQYF

v_gene: TRBV30
d_gene: TRBD1
abundance: .
j_gene: TRBJ1-2
CDR3nt: TGTGCCTGGAGGGCCATAACAGGGGCGTCCTATGGCTACACCTTC
CDR3aa: CAWRAITGASYGYTF

v_gene: TRBV7-2
d_gene: .
abundance: .
j_gene: TRBJ2-7
CDR3nt: TGTGCCAGCAGTACTAGGGCCATGTGGGACGAGCAGTACTTC
CDR3aa: CASSTRAMWDEQYF

v_gene: TRBV28
d_gene: TRBD1
abundance: .
j_gene: TRBJ2-5
CDR3nt: TGTGCCAGCAGCGGACAGGGGACCGCCCAAGAGACCCAGTACTTC
CDR3aa: CASSGQGTAQETQYF

v_gene: TRBV25-1
d_gene: TRBD1
abundance: .
j_gene: TRBJ2-7
CDR3nt: TGTGCCAGCAGTCCCACAGGGGGCGCGTACGAGCAGTACTTC
CDR3aa: CASSPTGGAYEQYF